These 28 T cell receptor beta chains share one sample of origin, sequenced in a study of cytomegalovirus exposure and HLA in healthy donors. The PCR was carried out with 60 Vbeta primers and 13 Jbeta primers. Measured with immunoSEQ multiplex PCR; TCRdb has only the in-frame clones, and not every one. The table includes under 200,000 clones, less than 90% detected once. Sequencing input: PBMCs. The receptor set was obtained from a man under 40 in good health and CMV-seronegative.

This chain links TRBV7-8 with TRBJ1-5; D is ambiguous. CDR3 length: 14 amino acids. Trimming shortened V by 5 bases and J by 1 base, and 9 bases separated the two germline ends. Germline V gene sequence: CDR1 SGHVS, CDR2 FQNEAQ. CDR3 sequence reads: CASSPRWSNQPQHF. As DNA, the CDR3 is TGTGCCAGCAGCCCCCGGTGGAGCAATCAGCCCCAGCATTTT.

The V and J genes are TRBV6-1 and TRBJ2-1, with a possible D match to TRBD2 (6 bases). This CDR3 comprises 15 residues. Deletions cut 3 bases from V and 7 bases from J, with 16 bases between. Germline V gives CDR1 MNHNS, CDR2 SASEGT. CDR3 coding DNA: TGTGCCAGCAGTGACGTGACTAGGGGTGGGAATGAGCAGTTCTTC. Translated: CASSDVTRGGNEQFF.

This sequence joins TRBV9 and TRBJ2-5; D may be TRBD1 (5 bases). V was cut by 0 bases and J by 4 bases, with 7 bases left in between. The CDR3 runs to 13 residues. Germline V lookup: CDR1 SGDLS, CDR2 YYNGEE. In nucleotides, the CDR3 is TGTGCCAGCAGCGTAGTCCAGGGAGAGACCCAGTACTTC. Translation gives CASSVVQGETQYF. Full variable domain (outside the CDR3, taken from reference TRBV9 and TRBJ2-5): DSGVTQTPKHLITATGQRVTLRCSPRSGDLSVYWYQQSLDQGLQFLIQYYNGEERAKGNILERFSAQQFPDLHSELNLSSLELGDSALYFCASSVVQGETQYFGPGTRLLVL.

The chain couples TRBV5-6 to TRBJ2-1, with TRBD2 matching 10 bases. This CDR3 is built from 17 residues. The germline CDR1 and CDR2 sequences are SGHDT and YYEEEE. The V and J ends lost 4 bases and 7 bases, in that order; junction bases with no gene match: 14. This chain's CDR3 is CASSPLATSGMSNEQFF. Written as DNA, the CDR3 is TGTGCCAGCAGCCCTCTAGCTACTAGCGGGATGTCAAATGAGCAGTTCTTC.

The chain joins TRBV7-6 to TRBJ2-6; TRBD2 might be the D (5 bases). Trimming took off 5 bases at V and 0 bases at J, with 8 bases between the two ends. Germline V gives CDR1 SGHVS, CDR2 FNYEAQ. CDR3 length equals 15 residues. DNA for the CDR3: TGTGCCAGCAGCCGGACTTACTCTGGGGCCAACGTCCTGACTTTC. This gives the protein CASSRTYSGANVLTF.

Only a few counts were recorded for this clone. This chain uses TRBV4-2 with TRBJ1-1; possibly TRBD1 for D (5 bases). CDR1 and CDR2 (germline): LGHNA, YNFKEQ. V dropped 2 bases and J dropped 7 bases, with 17 bases sitting between them. The CDR3 length is 15 residues. The CDR3 coding sequence is TGTGCCAGCAGCCAAAAGATACCGCCAGGGAATGAAGCTTTCTTT. It is translated as CASSQKIPPGNEAFF.

In this sample, this clone is medium-sized (0.01 to 0.1%). This chain links TRBV6-6 with TRBJ1-1; 9 bases line up with TRBD1. The CDR3 is 14 residues long. The germline CDR1 and CDR2 sequences are MNHNY and SVGAGI (reference sequence). The junction had 9 bases not matched to a gene; V was cut back by 8 bases and J by 5 bases. The CDR3 reads CASGQRQGGTEAFF. CDR3 coding DNA: TGTGCCAGCGGACAGAGACAGGGGGGAACTGAAGCTTTCTTT.

This rearrangement joins TRBV5-1 to TRBJ2-1; D call uncertain. Trimming took off 0 bases at V and 4 bases at J, with 8 bases between the two ends. The CDR3 loop spans 14 amino acids. Germline CDR1 reads SGHRS; CDR2 reads YFSETQ. The CDR3 loop reads CASSLVPQYNEQFF. In nucleotides, the CDR3 is TGCGCCAGCAGCTTGGTACCCCAGTACAATGAGCAGTTCTTC.

The V gene is TRBV21-1, the J gene TRBJ2-1; the D segment call TRBD2 is taken from the table without a DNA check. TRBV21-1 is listed as a pseudogene. The CDR3 sequence is 15 residues long. The CDR3 protein is CASRETGTRDAEQFF. As DNA, the CDR3 is TGTGCCAGCAGGGAAACCGGGACTAGGGACGCTGAGCAGTTCTTC.

This clone was seen a few times. The J gene is TRBJ1-1, the V gene TRBV28; D uncertain. The ends were cut back, 1 base at V and 5 bases at J, with 2 bases in the middle. This CDR3 is 11 amino acids long. From germline, CDR1 is MDHEN and CDR2 SYDVKM. This CDR3 reads CASSLSTEAFF. The CDR3 DNA is TGTGCCAGCAGTTTATCGACTGAAGCTTTCTTT.

This chain joins TRBV15 and TRBJ2-4; weak D call: TRBD2 (5 bases). Per the germline V gene, CDR1 is LNHNV and CDR2 is YYDKDF (reference sequence). V was cut by 2 bases and J by 0 bases, with 11 bases left in between. The CDR3 contains 16 residues. Written as DNA, the CDR3 is TGTGCCACCAGCAGACCCGGGAATACAGCCAAAAACATTCAGTACTTC. This encodes CATSRPGNTAKNIQYF.

This clone is a singleton in its sample. The chain links TRBV28 to TRBJ1-5; possible D gene TRBD1, 6 bases. With 9 bases removed from V and 10 bases from J, the gap between germline ends came to 25 bases. The CDR3 consists of 15 residues. Germline CDR1 reads MDHEN; CDR2 reads SYDVKM. Written as DNA, the CDR3 is TGTGCCAGTAGCCCCGGGGTATACAGGGCAACTCCCCAGCATTTT. Translating it yields CASSPGVYRATPQHF.

This chain joins TRBV7-7 and TRBJ2-1; TRBD2 matches at 10 bases. With 1 base clipped from V and 6 bases from J, the junction kept 3 bases outside the gene matches. There are 15 residues in the CDR3. The germline CDR1 and CDR2 sequences are SSHAT and FNYEAQ (reference sequence). The CDR3 spells CASSLGPSGSNEQFF. DNA of the CDR3: TGTGCCAGCAGCTTAGGCCCTAGCGGGAGCAATGAGCAGTTCTTC.

The chain links TRBV10-3 to TRBJ2-7; 7 nucleotides match TRBD1. This CDR3 comprises 15 residues. With 4 bases clipped from V and 1 base from J, the junction kept 7 bases outside the gene matches. CDR1 is ENHRY and CDR2 is SYGVKD in the germline V gene. CDR3 amino acids: CAISASGTESYEQYF. CDR3 nucleotide sequence: TGTGCCATCAGTGCATCCGGGACAGAGTCCTACGAGCAGTACTTC.

The J gene is TRBJ2-1, the V gene TRBV7-8; TRBD1 is a possible D gene (6 bases). The CDR3 consists of 17 residues. Germline lookup yields CDR1 SGHVS and CDR2 FQNEAQ. With 5 bases removed from V and 4 bases from J, the gap between germline ends came to 21 bases. CDR3 loop: CASSNLQGPTDYNEQFF. The CDR3 bases are TGTGCCAGCAGCAACCTACAGGGTCCGACCGATTACAATGAGCAGTTCTTC.

This clone appeared once. This chain links TRBV28 with TRBJ2-1, with D perhaps matching TRBD2 (5 bases). V lost 3 bases and J 2 bases, leaving 14 bases between the germline ends. The CDR3 totals 16 residues. The germline V gene encodes CDR1 MDHEN and CDR2 SYDVKM. The CDR3 sequence: CASSFPLREPYNEQFF. The CDR3 DNA follows: TGTGCCAGCAGTTTCCCCTTGAGGGAACCCTACAATGAGCAGTTCTTC.

This clone was observed a single time. V gene TRBV6-6 combines with J gene TRBJ1-5; tentatively, D is TRBD1 (6 bases). This CDR3 contains 13 residues. Germline V gene data show CDR1 as MNHNY and CDR2 as SVGAGI (reference sequence). V was clipped by 5 bases and J by 3 bases, with 8 bases between them. CDR3 region: CASSGTPNQPQHF. Written as DNA, the CDR3 is TGTGCCAGCAGTGGGACACCCAATCAGCCCCAGCATTTT.

CDR3 DNA sequence: TGTGCCAGCAGCTTAGTCAGGCGGGGTGAAAAACTGTTTTTT. Translation gives CASSLVRRGEKLFF. This chain uses TRBV11-2 with TRBJ1-4; D remains ambiguous. Trimming pared 1 base from V and 7 bases from J, leaving 10 bases between. Germline values: CDR1 SGHAT, CDR2 FQNNGV. The CDR3 sequence is 14 residues long.

This chain joins TRBV5-6 and TRBJ2-1, with 10 bases matching TRBD2. Trimming took 4 bases from V and 8 from J; bases not matched to a gene: 9. Germline V gene data show CDR1 as SGHDT and CDR2 as YYEEEE. CDR3 length: 15 residues. CDR3 in amino acids: CASSPSGGAKDEQFF. The DNA for the CDR3 is TGTGCCAGCAGCCCGAGCGGGGGGGCTAAGGATGAGCAGTTCTTC.

The rearrangement joins TRBV5-4 to TRBJ2-4, with 7 nucleotides matching TRBD2. CDR1 is SGHNT and CDR2 is YYREEE in the germline V gene (reference sequence). V was clipped by 2 bases and J by 1 base; unmatched bases: 0. There are 14 residues in the CDR3. The CDR3 sequence: CASSFGGAKNIQYF. As DNA, the CDR3 is TGTGCCAGCAGCTTCGGGGGGGCCAAAAACATTCAGTACTTC.

This chain joins TRBV28 and TRBJ2-1; TRBD1 might be the D (5 bases). Looked up from germline, CDR1 is MDHEN and CDR2 is SYDVKM. This CDR3 region has 14 residues. Trimming took off 7 bases at V and 0 bases at J, with 10 bases between the two ends. CDR3 in amino acids: CASKRGSSYNEQFF. In DNA form, the CDR3 reads TGTGCCAGCAAAAGGGGAAGCTCCTACAATGAGCAGTTCTTC.

Points on this clone: The identical CDR3 is also encoded by other nucleotide sequences in the sample. The chain recombines TRBV5-1 with TRBJ2-3, with 9 bases lining up with TRBD2. Trimming removed 0 bases from V and 0 bases from J; junction bases left unmatched: 11. From germline, CDR1 is SGHRS and CDR2 YFSETQ. This CDR3 comprises 19 residues. The CDR3 here is CASSLEGAGGEGSTDTQYF. CDR3 in DNA: TGCGCCAGCAGCTTGGAAGGAGCGGGAGGAGAGGGCAGCACAGATACGCAGTATTTT.

The genes are TRBV6-6 and TRBJ2-1; a possible D gene is TRBD2 (6 bases). The CDR3 is made up of 12 amino acids. V was pared by 7 bases and J by 12 bases, with 16 bases between. Germline-derived CDR1 and CDR2 are MNHNY and SVGAGI (reference sequence). The CDR3: CASTTGGIGQFF. As DNA, the CDR3 is TGTGCCAGCACTACCGGGGGTATTGGGCAGTTCTTC.

V is TRBV5-1 and J is TRBJ2-5, with TRBD1 matching over 9 bases. The J segment lost 5 bases and the V segment lost 4 bases, leaving 9 bases of the junction unmatched. The germline V gene encodes CDR1 SGHRS and CDR2 YFSETQ. The CDR3 contains 15 residues. The CDR3 loop is CASSRTGELLETQYF. DNA of the CDR3: TGCGCCAGCAGCCGGACAGGGGAGCTCTTGGAGACCCAGTACTTC.

The chain employs TRBV12-5 and TRBJ2-1, with D uncertain. The CDR3 runs to 18 residues. Per germline, CDR1 LGHNT and CDR2 FRNRAP. V was pared by 4 bases and J by 1 base, with 20 bases between. DNA of the CDR3: TGTGCTAGTGGTTCGACGCCCCTTCTAGGCCTTTCCTACAATGAGCAGTTCTTC. Translating it yields CASGSTPLLGLSYNEQFF.

This chain joins TRBV18 and TRBJ2-1; TRBD2 is a possible D gene (7 bases). The V gene lost 3 bases and the J gene lost 4 bases, with 13 bases spanning the gap. The length of the CDR3 is 15 residues. CDR1 and CDR2 (germline): KGHSH, LQKENI. CDR3 sequence reads: CASSPRGAGYNEQFF. CDR3 sequence (DNA): TGTGCCAGCTCACCCCGGGGGGCAGGGTACAATGAGCAGTTCTTC.

This clone was counted once. The V gene is TRBV5-4, the J gene TRBJ1-5; D call uncertain. CDR3 length: 13 residues. Trimming removed 2 bases from V and 9 bases from J, with 12 bases in between. CDR1 and CDR2 from the germline V gene are SGHNT and YYREEE (reference sequence). The CDR3 region is CASSFGRGGPQHF. The CDR3 region has the DNA TGTGCCAGCAGCTTTGGCCGCGGCGGGCCCCAGCATTTT.

V usage is TRBV4-3 and J usage is TRBJ1-2; D remains unclear. The CDR3 length is 16 residues. The germline V gene encodes CDR1 LGHNA and CDR2 YSLEER. Trimming removed 0 bases from V and 4 bases from J, with 15 bases in between. The CDR3 coding sequence is TGCGCCAGCAGCCAAGATGGTCGGGAGGTCCCCTATGGCTACACCTTC. It is translated as CASSQDGREVPYGYTF.